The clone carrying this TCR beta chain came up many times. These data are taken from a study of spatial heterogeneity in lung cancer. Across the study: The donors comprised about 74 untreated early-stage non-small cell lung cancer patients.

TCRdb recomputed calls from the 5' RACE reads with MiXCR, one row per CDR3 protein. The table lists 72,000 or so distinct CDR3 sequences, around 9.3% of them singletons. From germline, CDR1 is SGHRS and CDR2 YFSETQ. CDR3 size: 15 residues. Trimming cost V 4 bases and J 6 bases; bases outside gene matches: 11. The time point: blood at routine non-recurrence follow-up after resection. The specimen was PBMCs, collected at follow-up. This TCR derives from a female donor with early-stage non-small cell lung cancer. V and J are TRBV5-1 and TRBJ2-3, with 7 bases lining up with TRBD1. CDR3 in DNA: TGCGCCAGCAGCACGGGACAGACCCGTTGGGATACGCAGTATTTT. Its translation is CASSTGQTRWDTQYF.